This T cell receptor (beta chain) is from a study of blood T cell repertoires in COVID-19. Background on the study: Researchers got acute and convalescent COVID-19 samples from the United States, Italy and Spain. PBMCs, B-cell-depleted T cells, or T cells were the source of the cDNA or gDNA that made up the material.

With 5 bases clipped from V and 8 bases from J, the junction kept 3 bases outside the gene matches. Germline CDR1 reads MNHNY; CDR2 reads SVGAGI (reference sequence). The CDR3 covers 12 residues. Authors' analysis steps: From reference gene primer amplification, estimates of nucleated cell counts were derived. TCRdb's table, derived via immunoSEQ multiplex PCR, lists solely in-frame clones and lacks some. V and J calls and clone size are given by that table; D and trimming were obtained from the DNA. Among about 150,000 clones, approximately 80% were seen once, and the ten largest hold 9.8%. The V gene is TRBV6-6, the J gene TRBJ1-1; TRBD1 matches at 9 bases. The sequenced sample consisted of peripheral blood. The sequence was collected from a woman aged 45-59 years with acute or convalescent COVID-19. The DNA of the CDR3 is TGTGCCAGCAGTACTACAGGGGGCGAAGCTTTCTTT. Protein product: CASSTTGGEAFF.